This T cell receptor beta chain was observed in a study of molecular identifiers for immune sequencing clone quantification. This clonotype was picked up a small number of times. TCRdb reanalysed the PCR reads using MiXCR and keeps one entry per CDR3 protein. The table shows approximately 630,000 distinct CDR3 sequences, with 25% occurring only once. Sorting isolated naive CD8 T cells as CD8+CD4-CCR7+CD45RA+ events. Sequencing was carried out using naive CD8+ T cells from blood, with Jurkat cell RNA spiked in. Documented subset: FACS-sorted CD8+CD4-CCR7+CD45RA+ naive T cells. The TCR comes from a human donor in good health. Some libraries in this study had Jurkat cell RNA spiked in.

The CDR3 loop reads CASSSLTSGGSSYEQYF. CDR3 DNA sequence: TGTGCCAGCAGTTCGTTGACTAGCGGGGGGTCGTCCTACGAGCAGTACTTC. The chain joins TRBV27 to TRBJ2-7; 13 bases agree with TRBD2. The CDR3 spans 17 residues. Germline V CDR1 and CDR2: MNHEY, SMNVEV (reference sequence). V shed 4 bases and J 1 base; nucleotides not matched to a gene: 7.